This T cell receptor beta chain appears in the sequencing data of a study of CD8+ T cells in alopecia areata (dated by TCRdb to the late 2010s). In the study overall: Skin from C3H/HeJ donors aged roughly 6-13 months with spontaneous alopecia was grafted onto female C3H/HeJ recipients aged 7-10 weeks. High-throughput TCRbeta sequencing was used to examine T cell clonal expansion in alopecia areata in both the C3H/HeJ mouse model and human patients. On the human side, TCRbeta sequencing was run on scalp tissue and on sorted CD4+ and CD8+ peripheral blood T cells from healthy controls and from alopecia areata patients with either patchy or totalis/universalis disease. Scalp clonality was compared across normal scalp (n=4), patchy alopecia areata scalp (n=8), and alopecia totalis/universalis scalp (n=8). The RNA source kit depended on sample type: the PAXgene miRNA kit for fixed scalp, the miRNeasy kit for PBMCs, and the RNeasy kit for mouse skin. Amplification of TCRbeta CDR3 regions was done by immunoSEQ multiplex PCR using 35 Vbeta forward primers and 13 Jbeta reverse primers. Broader findings and caveats from the paper: Unlike mouse skin, which is dominated by gammadelta T cells, normal human skin has resident alphabeta T cells that are also sequenced, and this complicates analysis of the scalp TCR repertoire. TCR sequences shared between patients were less clear than in mice, possibly partly because of HLA diversity in the patient population. Compared with normal scalp, lesional scalp, particularly in alopecia totalis/universalis, had higher clonality and more expanded CD8+ clones, which suggests antigenic drive.

Cells from mouse cutaneous lymph nodes were pooled, stained for CD4, CD8alpha, NKG2D, NKG2ACE and other markers, and then sorted on a BD Influx. In this sample, this clone turned up many times. No antigen is known for it. Gene names and germline sequences refer to the mouse in this case. The read is 4 residues too short to cover the CDR3 end, so that end is filled in from the germline J gene. Other DNA sequences of this sample code for an identical CDR3. Libraries were prepared through the immunoSEQ multiplex PCR assay. To provide template for TCR sequencing, every sample had RNA extracted and reverse transcribed into cDNA. First-strand cDNA was synthesized with SuperScript III using a 2:1 mix of oligo-dT and random hexamers. A synthetic immune receptor repertoire was used to gauge amplification bias, and whatever bias remained was removed computationally. Libraries were sequenced on Illumina HiSeq using 60 bp reads that covered the CDR3 and were read from J toward V. The published analysis was carried out like this. Raw reads were preprocessed to remove errors, and CDR3 was defined by IMGT conventions from the conserved cysteine to phenylalanine. Clonality was computed by normalizing Shannon entropy by log2 of the number of productive unique TCRs and subtracting the result from 1. Whether scalp clones were CD4 or CD8 was inferred by matching scalp TCRbeta sequences against CD4 and CD8 repertoires sorted from blood. The immuneACCESS repertoire file appears here via TCRdb, limited to in-frame rearrangements. These files lack a portion of the clones; in checked studies, under half of the deficit traces to unresolved V genes, and the cause of the others is not known. The DNA was the basis for D and trimming; V, J and clone size are from that table. This sample contains roughly 260,000 clones, none of which is a singleton. The top ten clones comprise 0.9% to 1.5% of the sample.

The germline ends are 6 bases apart after V is trimmed by 0 bases and J by 1 base. CDR1 and CDR2 were assigned from the germline V gene (reference sequence) as LGHNA and YNLKQL. Measured from the cysteine to the phenylalanine, the CDR3 is 15 residues long. The 33 bases shown cover part of the CDR3, and their frame starts at base 1. This receptor was obtained from a C3H/HeJ mouse with alopecia areata. The strain's MHC haplotype is H2-k. The sequenced sample consisted of CD4+ T cells sorted from a lymph node. Recombination joined TRBV5 with TRBJ2-2, and possibly TRBD1, on 6 matching bases. The sequenced part of the CDR3 DNA is TGTGCCAGCAGCCAAGACAGGGGAAACACCGGG. Its product reads: CASSQDRGNTG. The full-length CDR3 reads as CASSQDRGNTGQLYF.